This TCR beta chain came from a study of beta chain bispecific antibodies for T cell cancers. Trimming cost V 6 bases and J 1 base, with 6 bases left between them. The CDR3 totals 12 residues. Clonotype quantities came from unique molecular identifier barcode counts. From the 5' RACE reads, TCRdb called clonotypes with MiXCR, one entry per CDR3 protein. The sample holds about 20,000 distinct CDR3 sequences; under 3% are singletons and the top ten take 30%. By its share, this clonotype is medium-sized (0.01 to 0.1%). Antigen specificity is unknown. Expansion lasted 2 to 4 days, with either anti-CD3 antibody OKT3 or CD3/CD28 beads. Study results and caveats: In these mixed samples, most targeted TRBV reads derived from the leukemia cell line.

The sample taken for sequencing was healthy donor T cells cultured with leukemia cells. The chain links TRBV12-3 or TRBV12-4 to TRBJ1-1; no clear D gene. The receptor comes from a human donor in good health. Some clones in this sample may be carry-over from other donors' samples. The CDR3 nucleotides are TGTGCCAGCAGGGATTGGAACACTGAAGCTTTCTTT. Translation gives CASRDWNTEAFF.